These 19 T cell receptor beta chains came from one sample sequenced in a study of T cell responses to AZD1222 COVID-19 vaccine. Assay: immunoSEQ multiplex PCR; the TCRdb copy retains only in-frame clones and omits some. The sample gives some 170,000 clones, roughly nine tenths of which show up once; about 3% is in the top ten. The sequences come from peripheral blood, collected on day 0 of AZD1222 vaccination. The receptors here all came from an adult in good health.

V and J are TRBV27 and TRBJ1-1, with D possibly being TRBD1 (5 bases). Trimming took off 6 bases at V and 1 base at J, with 15 bases between the two ends. The CDR3 length is 15 residues. Germline CDR1 reads MNHEY; CDR2 reads SMNVEV (reference sequence). The CDR3 DNA reads as TGTGCCAGCAGCCCACGACAGTTATCGAACACTGAAGCTTTCTTT. This translates into CASSPRQLSNTEAFF.

The chain combines TRBV27 with TRBJ1-1; 9 bases align to TRBD1. CDR1 is MNHEY, CDR2 SMNVEV, per germline (reference sequence). The CDR3 has 13 amino acids. With 7 bases clipped from V and 4 bases from J, the junction kept 4 bases outside the gene matches. The CDR3 DNA follows: TGTGCCAGCACCAGACAGGGGGGCACTGAAGCTTTCTTT. The encoded protein is CASTRQGGTEAFF.

The chain has TRBV19 and TRBJ2-7, with a possible D match to TRBD2 (6 bases). There are 18 residues in the CDR3. Germline V gives CDR1 LNHDA, CDR2 SQIVND (reference sequence). V dropped 0 bases and J dropped 3 bases, with 21 bases sitting between them. In DNA form, the CDR3 reads TGTGCCAGTAGTATAGATCACACTAGCTCCCCGAGGGGCTACGAGCAGTACTTC. It codes for CASSIDHTSSPRGYEQYF.

V is TRBV3-1 (or the pseudogene TRBV3-2) and J is TRBJ2-1, with 10 positions matching TRBD2. With 4 bases clipped from V and 3 bases from J, the junction kept 6 bases outside the gene matches. The CDR3 consists of 16 residues. Germline V lookup: CDR1 LGHDT, CDR2 YNNKEL (reference sequence). As DNA, the CDR3 is TGTGCCAGCAGCCTCCCTAGCGGGAGAGGCTACAATGAGCAGTTCTTC. Protein: CASSLPSGRGYNEQFF.

This chain uses TRBV5-1 with TRBJ1-2; weak D call: TRBD1 (6 bases). The CDR3 is made up of 16 amino acids. V shed 0 bases and J shed 0 bases, with 12 bases lying between them. Germline-derived CDR1 and CDR2 are SGHRS and YFSETQ. As DNA, the CDR3 is TGCGCCAGCAGCTTGGCGGACAGTAAGTCTAACTATGGCTACACCTTC. Translation: CASSLADSKSNYGYTF.

As to this clone: This sample also contains other DNA sequences that code for the same CDR3. This chain links TRBV18 with TRBJ1-1, with D possibly being TRBD1 (6 bases). Germline V gene data show CDR1 as KGHSH and CDR2 as LQKENI. CDR3 length: 14 residues. Trimming took 1 base from V and 2 from J, leaving 8 bases between them. CDR3 in DNA: TGTGCCAGCTCACCACAGGGGGGAAACACTGAAGCTTTCTTT. Its protein product is CASSPQGGNTEAFF.

This chain connects TRBV4-1 to TRBJ2-1; 13 bases map to TRBD2. V dropped 0 bases and J dropped 8; count of bases not matched to a gene: 4. The germline V gene has CDR1 MGHRA and CDR2 YSYEKL. The CDR3 length is 16 residues. CDR3 in amino acids: CASSQERTSGRDEQFF. DNA of the CDR3: TGCGCCAGCAGCCAAGAGAGGACTAGCGGGAGAGATGAGCAGTTCTTC.

The chain uses TRBV6-4 and TRBJ2-3, with D possibly TRBD1 on 6 matching bases. CDR1 and CDR2 (germline): MRHNA, SNTAGT. The V gene lost 6 bases and the J gene lost 1 base, with 14 bases spanning the gap. The CDR3 consists of 15 residues. The CDR3 sequence is CASSVRGGGTDTQYF. For the CDR3, the DNA is TGTGCCAGCAGCGTCAGGGGTGGAGGCACAGATACGCAGTATTTT.

The rearrangement uses TRBV5-4 and TRBJ2-7, with 8 bases lining up with TRBD1. CDR1 is SGHNT, CDR2 YYREEE, per germline (reference sequence). The V segment lost 6 bases and the J segment 2 bases; nucleotides outside the gene matches: 4. The length of the CDR3 is 13 residues. The CDR3 protein is CASKEQGAYEQYF. CDR3 nucleotides: TGTGCCAGCAAAGAACAGGGGGCCTACGAGCAGTACTTC.

J is TRBJ1-5 and V is TRBV6-2 or TRBV6-3, with 7 bases fitting TRBD1. This CDR3 is built from 17 residues. V was pared by 0 bases and J by 5 bases, with 10 bases of the junction left unmatched. Germline assignment: CDR1 MNHEY and CDR2 SVGEGT. This chain's CDR3 is CASSYSKGGRPDQPQHF. The CDR3, as DNA: TGTGCCAGCAGTTACTCTAAAGGGGGCCGACCCGATCAGCCCCAGCATTTT.

V gene TRBV10-3 combines with J gene TRBJ2-7; 13 nucleotides line up with TRBD2. The CDR3 has 16 amino acids. Germline CDR1 and CDR2: ENHRY and SYGVKD. The V segment lost 4 bases and the J segment 2 bases; nucleotides outside the gene matches: 5. CDR3 amino acids: CAISGTGTSGTYEQYF. The CDR3 region has the DNA TGTGCCATCAGTGGTACCGGGACTAGCGGGACCTACGAGCAGTACTTC.

The rearrangement joins TRBV6-6 to TRBJ2-1; 9 bases match TRBD2. The V gene's germline CDR1 is MNHNY and CDR2 SVGAGI (reference sequence). V trimming: 4 bases; J trimming: 6 bases; junction bases outside the gene matches: 7. This CDR3 contains 15 residues. CDR3 coding DNA: TGTGCCAGCAGTTCGCAGACTAGCGGTCTCAATGAGCAGTTCTTC. This gives the protein CASSSQTSGLNEQFF.

V usage is TRBV3-1 (or the pseudogene TRBV3-2) and J usage is TRBJ2-7, with a possible D match to TRBD1 (5 bases). The V end was cut by 1 base, the J end by 3 bases, with 16 bases between. Looked up from germline, CDR1 is LGHDT and CDR2 is YNNKEL (reference sequence). This CDR3 has 16 amino acids. CDR3 nucleotides: TGTGCCAGCAGCCAAGGGAGCCCCGGGCAGGGCTACGAGCAGTACTTC. It specifies CASSQGSPGQGYEQYF.

The chain carries TRBV18 and TRBJ2-3, with D possibly matching TRBD2 (5 bases). The ends were cut back, 4 bases at V and 1 base at J, with 21 bases in the middle. Per the germline V gene, CDR1 is KGHSH and CDR2 is LQKENI. CDR3 length: 18 residues. The CDR3 nucleotides read TGTGCCAGCTCACTTATGGCGGCCGAAGGACTCGGCACAGATACGCAGTATTTT. Translation: CASSLMAAEGLGTDTQYF.

This chain uses TRBV12-5 with TRBJ1-2; 8 positions match TRBD1. This CDR3 contains 14 residues. J gave up 5 bases and V 1 base, and 3 bases lay outside the gene matches. Germline V gene data show CDR1 as LGHNT and CDR2 as FRNRAP. The CDR3 DNA follows: TGTGCTAGTGGTTTGGGGACAGGGCCTTATGGCTACACCTTC. This translates into CASGLGTGPYGYTF.

The rearrangement links TRBV30 to TRBJ1-2; 8 positions match TRBD1. CDR3 size: 12 residues. CDR1 is GTSNPN, CDR2 SVGIG, per germline (reference sequence). The J segment lost 7 bases and the V segment lost 4 bases, leaving 5 bases of the junction unmatched. DNA for the CDR3: TGTGCCTGGACAGGGGGCGCCGGTGGCTACACCTTC. Its translation: CAWTGGAGGYTF.

The J gene is TRBJ2-1, the V gene TRBV5-1, with 13 positions matching TRBD2. V shed 4 bases and J 9 bases; nucleotides not matched to a gene: 10. Germline V CDR1 and CDR2: SGHRS, YFSETQ. The CDR3 is 16 residues long. The CDR3, as DNA: TGCGCCAGCAGCCGGATACTAGCGGGAGGGCGCAGTGAGCAGTTCTTC. It encodes CASSRILAGGRSEQFF. Looking up the rest from reference TRBV5-1 and TRBJ2-1 gives the full variable domain: KAGVTQTPRYLIKTRGQQVTLSCSPISGHRSVSWYQQTPGQGLQFLFEYFSETQRNKGNFPGRFSGRQFSNSRSEMNVSTLELGDSALYLCASSRILAGGRSEQFFGPGTRLTVL.

The V gene is TRBV29-1, the J gene TRBJ1-1, with 9 bases that match TRBD1. Unmatched junction bases numbered 3, after V lost 3 bases and J lost 1 base. Looked up from germline, CDR1 is SQVTM and CDR2 is ANQGSEA. The CDR3 totals 14 residues. For the CDR3, the DNA is TGCAGCGTTGAGGGGGGACAGGGGAACACTGAAGCTTTCTTT. Amino acid sequence: CSVEGGQGNTEAFF.

The chain joins TRBV30 to TRBJ2-7; D is undetermined. The length of the CDR3 is 14 residues. V gave up 8 bases and J gave up 0 bases, with 17 bases separating them. CDR1 is GTSNPN and CDR2 is SVGIG in the germline V gene (reference sequence). In DNA, the CDR3 is TGTGCCCTCTCCGAGTGGCCTGACTCCTACGAGCAGTACTTC. Translated, it gives CALSEWPDSYEQYF.